This TCR beta chain was sequenced in a study of T cell changes during pregnancy in multiple sclerosis. The CDR3 consists of 15 residues. Germline values: CDR1 MNHNS, CDR2 SASEGT. V gave up 5 bases and J gave up 2 bases, with 13 bases separating them. Clones were read by immunoSEQ multiplex PCR, and TCRdb kept only the in-frame ones, dropping some. The sample records 30,000 to 45,000 clones, about 88% being singletons. Here the sequenced sample was CD4+ T cells from peripheral blood mononuclear cells, taken before pregnancy. The receptor was derived from a female donor with multiple sclerosis, enrolled in a pregnancy study. V usage is TRBV6-1 and J usage is TRBJ1-5, with D unresolved. In DNA, the CDR3 is TGTGCCAGCAGTCAAATAATGACTGGCAATCAGCCCCAGCATTTT. Translated: CASSQIMTGNQPQHF.